These T cell receptor beta chains were read from a single sample in a study of blood T cells in healthy people across ages. TCRdb passed the 5' RACE reads through MiXCR, listing each CDR3 protein once. This sample has a few hundred thousand distinct CDR3 sequences, with about a quarter found just once. These data also formed part of another study, on T cells of mothers and their children.

The sample consisted of blood. These receptors originate from a boy aged 2 to 9 in good health. CDR3s include the opening cysteine and the closing phenylalanine or tryptophan. Fields, in order: CDR3 protein, CDR3 DNA, V gene, J gene, D gene, clone size. The D gene is left open where the match is weak. A row's size may be missing; if present it is once, few, many or a size class.

CASSAENTEAFF	TGTGCCAGCAGTGCAGAAAACACTGAAGCTTTCTTT	TRBV6-6	TRBJ1-1	.	.
CASSLARDHEQYF	TGTGCCAGCAGCTTGGCCAGAGACCACGAGCAGTACTTC	TRBV7-2	TRBJ2-7	.	.
CAWSGQLLAKNIQYF	TGTGCCTGGAGTGGTCAGCTACTAGCCAAAAACATTCAGTACTTC	TRBV30	TRBJ2-4	.	.
CASSFKRQYGYTF	TGTGCCAGCAGTTTTAAGAGACAGTATGGCTACACCTTC	TRBV12-3/TRBV12-4	TRBJ1-2	.	few
CASSQDHLRKQGVYTF	TGCGCCAGCAGCCAAGATCATCTCCGAAAACAGGGTGTCTACACCTTC	TRBV4-3	TRBJ1-2	.	few
CASTSGVDTRYF	TGTGCCAGCACCTCAGGGGTAGATACGCGGTATTTT	TRBV27	TRBJ2-3	.	.
CASSQRRQNEQFF	TGTGCCAGCAGCCAGAGGAGACAGAATGAGCAGTTCTTC	TRBV3-1	TRBJ2-1	.	few
CASSEERTYEQYF	TGTGCCAGCAGTGAAGAGAGAACCTACGAGCAGTACTTC	TRBV2	TRBJ2-7	.	.
CANYKLFQPQHF	TGCGCCAACTATAAGTTGTTTCAGCCCCAGCATTTT	TRBV5-1	TRBJ1-5	.	few
CASSVEGRNTIYF	TGTGCCAGCAGCGTAGAGGGCAGAAACACCATATATTTT	TRBV9	TRBJ1-3	.	.
CASSQVLAGGVETQYF	TGTGCCAGCAGCCAAGTACTAGCGGGGGGAGTGGAGACCCAGTACTTC	TRBV3-1	TRBJ2-5	TRBD2	.
CASSPMSPDTQYF	TGTGCCAGCAGTCCTATGTCCCCAGATACGCAGTATTTT	TRBV6-5	TRBJ2-3	.	once
CASGVEQDYGYTF	TGCGCCAGCGGAGTGGAACAGGACTATGGCTACACCTTC	TRBV5-1	TRBJ1-2	.	few
CASSPGGTGLGYGYTF	TGTGCCAGCAGTCCCGGGGGGACGGGCCTTGGATATGGCTACACCTTC	TRBV12-3/TRBV12-4	TRBJ1-2	.	.
CATSRAVAAFQETQYF	TGTGCCACCAGCAGAGCGGTAGCGGCATTTCAAGAGACCCAGTACTTC	TRBV15	TRBJ2-5	.	few
CASSLAPRHEQYF	TGTGCCAGCAGCTTAGCTCCCCGACACGAGCAGTACTTC	TRBV7-9	TRBJ2-7	.	.
CASSVSAGGLETQYF	TGTGCCAGCAGCGTGTCGGCGGGGGGATTGGAGACCCAGTACTTC	TRBV9	TRBJ2-5	TRBD2	few
CASGLPPLGTVDYEQYF	TGTGCTAGTGGTTTGCCCCCCCTCGGGACGGTGGACTACGAGCAGTACTTC	TRBV12-5	TRBJ2-7	.	.
CPSRGGSYEQYF	TGTCCCAGCAGGGGGGGTAGCTACGAGCAGTACTTC	TRBV2	TRBJ2-7	.	.
CASSESVRGAEETQYF	TGTGCCAGCAGTGAAAGCGTGCGGGGGGCCGAAGAGACCCAGTACTTC	TRBV6-1	TRBJ2-5	TRBD2	many